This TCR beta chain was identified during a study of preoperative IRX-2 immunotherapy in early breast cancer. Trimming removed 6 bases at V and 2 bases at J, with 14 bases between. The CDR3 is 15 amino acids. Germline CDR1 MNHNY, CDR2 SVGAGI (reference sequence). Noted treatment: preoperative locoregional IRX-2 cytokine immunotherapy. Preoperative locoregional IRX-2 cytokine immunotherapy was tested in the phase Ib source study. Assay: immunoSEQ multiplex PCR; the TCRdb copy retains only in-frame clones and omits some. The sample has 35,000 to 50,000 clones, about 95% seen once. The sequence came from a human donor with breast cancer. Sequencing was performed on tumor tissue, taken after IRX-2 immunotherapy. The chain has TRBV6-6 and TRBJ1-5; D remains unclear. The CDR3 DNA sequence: TGTGCCAGCAGCTCAAAAACCGGAGGCAATCAGCCCCAGCATTTT. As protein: CASSSKTGGNQPQHF.